This TCR beta chain originates from a study of breast tumors, draining lymph nodes, adjacent tissues. Study-level findings and limits: Tumor repertoires ranked between lymph nodes and nontumor tissue in diversity, with V and J gene preferences. Tumor T cell lymph node origin was a supported hypothesis, not proven. Tumor and nontumor repertoires were significantly more similar in luminal-like than in basal-like breast cancer.

Using its own MiXCR run on the multiplex PCR reads, TCRdb lists one record per CDR3 protein. There are 20,000 to 25,000 distinct CDR3 sequences in the sample; about 60% occur only once, and about 13% lies in the top ten. Turning to this clonotype: Its antigen is still unknown.

V lost 4 bases and J 6 bases, leaving 11 bases between the germline ends. The germline V gene has CDR1 KGHDR and CDR2 SFDVKD. The CDR3 contains 13 residues. This clonotype was sampled from a female donor with breast cancer. Some clones in this sample may be carry-over from other donors' samples. Sample: breast tumor tissue. The chain employs TRBV24-1 and TRBJ1-2; a possible D gene is TRBD1 (5 bases). The CDR3 reads CATSDQGPHGYTF. In nucleotides, the CDR3 is TGTGCCACCAGTGACCAGGGCCCCCATGGCTACACCTTC.